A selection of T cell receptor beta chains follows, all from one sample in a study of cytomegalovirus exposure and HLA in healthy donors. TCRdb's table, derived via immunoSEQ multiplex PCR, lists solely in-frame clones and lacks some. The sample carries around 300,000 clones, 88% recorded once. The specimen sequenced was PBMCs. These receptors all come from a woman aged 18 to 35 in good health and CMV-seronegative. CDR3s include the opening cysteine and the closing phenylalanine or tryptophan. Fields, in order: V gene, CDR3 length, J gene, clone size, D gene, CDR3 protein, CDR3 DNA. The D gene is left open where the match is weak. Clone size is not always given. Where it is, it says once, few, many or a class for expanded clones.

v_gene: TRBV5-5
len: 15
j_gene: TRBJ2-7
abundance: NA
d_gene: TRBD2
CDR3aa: CASSRGTSGISEQYF
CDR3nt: TGTGCCAGCAGCCGGGGAACTAGCGGGATCTCCGAGCAGTACTTC

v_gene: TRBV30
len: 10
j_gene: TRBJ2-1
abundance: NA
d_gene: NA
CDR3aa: CAWGSGLQFF
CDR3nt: TGTGCCTGGGGAAGCGGCCTGCAGTTCTTC

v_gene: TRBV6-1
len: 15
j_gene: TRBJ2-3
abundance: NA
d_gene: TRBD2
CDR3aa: CASVGLAGHTDTQYF
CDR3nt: TGTGCCAGCGTCGGACTAGCGGGGCACACAGATACGCAGTATTTT

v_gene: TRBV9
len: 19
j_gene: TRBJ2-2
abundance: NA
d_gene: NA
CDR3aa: CASSVEPDQYRVNTGELFF
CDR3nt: TGTGCCAGCAGCGTAGAGCCGGATCAGTACAGGGTGAACACCGGGGAGCTGTTTTTT

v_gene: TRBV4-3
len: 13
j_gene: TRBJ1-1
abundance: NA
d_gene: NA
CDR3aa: CASSLERWTEAFF
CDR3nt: TGCGCCAGCAGCCTAGAGCGTTGGACTGAAGCTTTCTTT

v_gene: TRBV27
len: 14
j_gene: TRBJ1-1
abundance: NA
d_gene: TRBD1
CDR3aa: CASSNGQVNTEAFF
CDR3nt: TGTGCCAGCAGTAACGGACAGGTGAACACTGAAGCTTTCTTT

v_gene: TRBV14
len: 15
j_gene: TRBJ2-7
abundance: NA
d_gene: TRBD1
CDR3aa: CASSRGTGGAYEQYF
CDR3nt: TGTGCCAGCAGCCGGGGGACAGGGGGCGCGTACGAGCAGTACTTC

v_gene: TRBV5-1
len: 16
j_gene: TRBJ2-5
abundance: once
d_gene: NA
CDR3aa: CASSPKARIIQETQYF
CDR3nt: TGCGCCAGCAGCCCAAAAGCTAGGATCATCCAAGAGACCCAGTACTTC

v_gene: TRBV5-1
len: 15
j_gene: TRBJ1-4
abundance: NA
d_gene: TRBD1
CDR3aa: CASSPQGAGNEKLFF
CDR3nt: TGCGCCAGCAGCCCACAGGGGGCGGGTAATGAAAAACTGTTTTTT

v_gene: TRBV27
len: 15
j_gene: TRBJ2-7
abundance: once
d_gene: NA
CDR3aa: CASSRTREIHYEQYF
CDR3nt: TGTGCCAGCAGCAGAACTAGAGAAATTCACTACGAGCAGTACTTC

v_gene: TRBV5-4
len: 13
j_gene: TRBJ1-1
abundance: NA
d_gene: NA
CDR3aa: CASSRREDSEAFF
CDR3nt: TGTGCCAGCAGCCGACGTGAGGACTCTGAAGCTTTCTTT

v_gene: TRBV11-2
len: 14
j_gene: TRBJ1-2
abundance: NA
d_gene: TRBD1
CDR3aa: CASSPDDRVSGYTF
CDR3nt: TGTGCCAGCAGCCCAGATGACAGGGTGTCCGGCTACACCTTC

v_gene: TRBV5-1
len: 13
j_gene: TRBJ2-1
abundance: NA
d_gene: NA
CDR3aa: CASSAGKAAEQFF
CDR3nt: TGCGCCAGCAGTGCGGGGAAGGCCGCTGAGCAGTTCTTC

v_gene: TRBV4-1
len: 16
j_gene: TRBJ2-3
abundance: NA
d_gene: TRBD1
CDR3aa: CASSQGQGQHTDTQYF
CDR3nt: TGCGCCAGCAGCCAAGGACAGGGACAACACACAGATACGCAGTATTTT

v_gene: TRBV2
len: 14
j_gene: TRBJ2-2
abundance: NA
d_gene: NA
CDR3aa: CASIAAEYTGELFF
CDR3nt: TGTGCCAGCATTGCGGCAGAGTACACCGGGGAGCTGTTTTTT

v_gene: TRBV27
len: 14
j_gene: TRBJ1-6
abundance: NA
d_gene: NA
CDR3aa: CASSFSSYNSPLHF
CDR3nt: TGTGCCAGCAGCTTCAGCTCCTATAATTCACCCCTCCACTTT

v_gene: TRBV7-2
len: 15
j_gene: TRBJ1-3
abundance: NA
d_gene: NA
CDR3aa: CASSSSDIIGNTIYF
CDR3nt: TGTGCCAGCAGCTCATCGGACATAATTGGAAACACCATATATTTT

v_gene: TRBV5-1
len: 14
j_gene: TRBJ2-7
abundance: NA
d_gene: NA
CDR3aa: CASKDQDRAYEQYF
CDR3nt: TGCGCCAGCAAGGATCAGGACAGAGCCTACGAGCAGTACTTC

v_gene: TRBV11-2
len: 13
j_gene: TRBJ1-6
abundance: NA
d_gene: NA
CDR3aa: CASSLVGVSPLHF
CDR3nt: TGTGCCAGCAGCTTAGTAGGGGTTTCACCCCTCCACTTT

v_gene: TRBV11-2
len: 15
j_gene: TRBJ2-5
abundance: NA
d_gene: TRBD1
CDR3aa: CASMVGVQGVETQYF
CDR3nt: TGTGCCAGCATGGTCGGGGTCCAGGGGGTAGAGACCCAGTACTTC

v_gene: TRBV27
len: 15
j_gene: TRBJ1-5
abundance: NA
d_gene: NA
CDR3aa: CASSLQGGRNQPQHF
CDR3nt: TGTGCCAGCAGTTTACAGGGAGGTCGGAATCAGCCCCAGCATTTT

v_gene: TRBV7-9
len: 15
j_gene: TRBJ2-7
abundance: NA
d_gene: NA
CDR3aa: CASSFASPDSYEQYF
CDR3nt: TGTGCCAGCAGCTTTGCTAGCCCGGATTCCTACGAGCAGTACTTC

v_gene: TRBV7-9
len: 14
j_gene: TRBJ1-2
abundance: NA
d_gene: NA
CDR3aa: CASSLVWADNGYTF
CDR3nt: TGTGCCAGCAGCTTAGTTTGGGCAGATAATGGCTACACCTTC

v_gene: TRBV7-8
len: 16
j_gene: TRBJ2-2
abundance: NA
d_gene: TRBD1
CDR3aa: CASSLSGTVNTGELFF
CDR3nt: TGTGCCAGCAGCCTTTCAGGGACAGTGAACACCGGGGAGCTGTTTTTT

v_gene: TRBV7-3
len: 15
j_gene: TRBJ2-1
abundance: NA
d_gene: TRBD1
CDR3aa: CASSLQGAGWDEQFF
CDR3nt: TGTGCCAGCAGTTTACAGGGGGCGGGTTGGGATGAGCAGTTCTTC

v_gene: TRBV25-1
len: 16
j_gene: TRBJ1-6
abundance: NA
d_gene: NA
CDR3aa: CASSAGLQGFNSPLHF
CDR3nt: TGTGCCAGCAGTGCCGGACTCCAGGGGTTTAATTCACCCCTCCACTTT

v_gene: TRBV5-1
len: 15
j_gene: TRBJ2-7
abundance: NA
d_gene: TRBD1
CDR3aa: CASSWTGTSSYEQYF
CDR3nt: TGCGCCAGCAGCTGGACAGGGACGAGCTCCTACGAGCAGTACTTC

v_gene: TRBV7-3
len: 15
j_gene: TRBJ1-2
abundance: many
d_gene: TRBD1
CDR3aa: CASRFDRDRGHGYTF
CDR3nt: TGTGCCAGCAGGTTCGACCGGGACAGGGGTCATGGCTACACCTTC